This section outlines one T cell receptor (beta chain) sequence together with its context. The sample comes from a study of control samples from healthy donors and cancer patients. Profiling relied on immunoSEQ multiplex PCR, and the TCRdb table lists in-frame clones only, not all of them. The data hold 130,000 or so clones, with 85% to 90% observed a single time. V gave up 5 bases and J gave up 5 bases; unmatched junction bases: 8. CDR1 and CDR2 from the germline V gene are SGHTA and FQGNSA. The CDR3 has 14 residues. The TCR originated in a man over 45 with head and neck cancer. The sequenced sample consisted of PBMCs. The rearrangement joins TRBV7-2 to TRBJ2-7, with 8 nucleotides matching TRBD2. For the CDR3, the DNA is TGTGCCAGCAGCCAGTCAGCGGGAGTGCACGAGCAGTACTTC. Translated: CASSQSAGVHEQYF.